This T cell receptor (beta chain) is from a study of T-cell memory formation after mild COVID-19. TCRdb analysed the 5' RACE reads with MiXCR anew, one entry per CDR3 protein. The table lists approximately 580,000 distinct CDR3 sequences, around 21% of them singletons. The CDR3 runs to 16 residues. V lost 1 base to trimming and J lost 2 bases, with 13 bases between them. CDR1 MNHEY and CDR2 SVGAGI come from the germline V gene. The specimen sequenced was PBMCs or a T cell subset sorted from them (not recorded which). The TCR originated in an adult woman who had mild COVID-19 (a few samples of this study predate the infection). Cell type and time point are not known. The chain couples TRBV6-5 to TRBJ2-3; perhaps TRBD2 as D (7 bases). DNA of the CDR3: TGTGCCAGCAGTTACTTAGGGGGGGTTGCCACAGATACGCAGTATTTT. The encoded protein is CASSYLGGVATDTQYF.